The text below deals with one T cell receptor (beta chain). These data originate in a study of cytomegalovirus exposure and HLA in healthy donors. The V gene's germline CDR1 is SEHNR and CDR2 FQNEAQ (reference sequence). V dropped 5 bases and J dropped 8 bases, with 12 bases sitting between them. There are 13 residues in the CDR3. It was with 60 Vbeta and 13 Jbeta primers that the PCR ran. Using immunoSEQ multiplex PCR, the repertoire was profiled, and TCRdb retains in-frame clones only, with some absent. The sample contains 140,000 to 150,000 clones, 79% of which appear only once. V gene TRBV7-9 combines with J gene TRBJ1-4, with D perhaps TRBD1 (5 bases). This TCR derives from a woman in her 40s in good health and CMV-seropositive. The sequenced material came from PBMCs. The CDR3 DNA reads TGTGCCAGCAGCGTAAGGGGTTACGAAAAACTGTTTTTT. This gives the protein CASSVRGYEKLFF.